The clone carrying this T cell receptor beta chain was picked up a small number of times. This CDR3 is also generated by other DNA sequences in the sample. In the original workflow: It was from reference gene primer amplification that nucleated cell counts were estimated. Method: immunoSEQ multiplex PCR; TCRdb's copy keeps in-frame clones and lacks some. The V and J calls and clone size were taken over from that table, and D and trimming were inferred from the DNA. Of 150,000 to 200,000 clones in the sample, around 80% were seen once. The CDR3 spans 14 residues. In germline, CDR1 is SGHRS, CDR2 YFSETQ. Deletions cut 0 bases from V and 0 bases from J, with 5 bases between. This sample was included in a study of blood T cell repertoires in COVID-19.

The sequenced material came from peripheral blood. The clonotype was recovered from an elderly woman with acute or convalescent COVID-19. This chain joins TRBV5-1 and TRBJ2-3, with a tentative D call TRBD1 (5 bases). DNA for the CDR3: TGCGCCAGCAGCTTGGGACAGAGCACAGATACGCAGTATTTT. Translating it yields CASSLGQSTDTQYF.